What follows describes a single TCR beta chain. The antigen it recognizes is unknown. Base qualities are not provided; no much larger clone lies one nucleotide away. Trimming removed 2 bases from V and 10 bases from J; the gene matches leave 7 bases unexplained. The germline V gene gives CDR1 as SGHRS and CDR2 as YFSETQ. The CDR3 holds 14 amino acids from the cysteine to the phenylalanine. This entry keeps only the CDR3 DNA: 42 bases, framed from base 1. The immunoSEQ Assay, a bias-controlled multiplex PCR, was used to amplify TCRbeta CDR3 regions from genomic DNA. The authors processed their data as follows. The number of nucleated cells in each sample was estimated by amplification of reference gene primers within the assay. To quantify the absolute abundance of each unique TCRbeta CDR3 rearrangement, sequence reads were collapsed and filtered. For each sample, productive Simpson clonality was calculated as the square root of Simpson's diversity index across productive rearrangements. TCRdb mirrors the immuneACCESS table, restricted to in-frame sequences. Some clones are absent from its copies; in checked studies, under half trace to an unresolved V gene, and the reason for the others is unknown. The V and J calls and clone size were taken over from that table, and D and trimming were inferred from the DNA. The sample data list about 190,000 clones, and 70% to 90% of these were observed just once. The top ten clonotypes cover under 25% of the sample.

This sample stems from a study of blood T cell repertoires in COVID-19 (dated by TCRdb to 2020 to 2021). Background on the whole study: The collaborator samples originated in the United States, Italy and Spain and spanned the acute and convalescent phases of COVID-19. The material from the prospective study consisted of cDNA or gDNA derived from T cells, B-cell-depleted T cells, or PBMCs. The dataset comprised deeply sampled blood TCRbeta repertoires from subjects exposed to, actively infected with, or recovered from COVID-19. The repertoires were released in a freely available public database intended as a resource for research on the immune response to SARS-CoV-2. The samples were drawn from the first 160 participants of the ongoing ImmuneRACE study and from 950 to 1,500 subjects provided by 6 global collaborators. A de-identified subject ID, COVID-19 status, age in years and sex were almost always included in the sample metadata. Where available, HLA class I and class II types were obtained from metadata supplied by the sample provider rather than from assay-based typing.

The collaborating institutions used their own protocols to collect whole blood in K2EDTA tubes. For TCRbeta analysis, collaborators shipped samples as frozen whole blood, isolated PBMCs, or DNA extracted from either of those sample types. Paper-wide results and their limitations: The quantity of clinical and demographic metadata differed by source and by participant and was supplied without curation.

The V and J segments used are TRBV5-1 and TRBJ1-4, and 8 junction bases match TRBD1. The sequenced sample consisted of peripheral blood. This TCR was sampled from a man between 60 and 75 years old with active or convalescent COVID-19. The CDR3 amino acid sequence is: CASSFGQGEGKLFF. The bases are TGCGCCAGCAGCTTCGGACAGGGAGAAGGAAAACTGTTTTTT. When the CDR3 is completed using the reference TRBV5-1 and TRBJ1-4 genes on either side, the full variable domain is KAGVTQTPRYLIKTRGQQVTLSCSPISGHRSVSWYQQTPGQGLQFLFEYFSETQRNKGNFPGRFSGRQFSNSRSEMNVSTLELGDSALYLCASSFGQGEGKLFFGSGTQLSVL.